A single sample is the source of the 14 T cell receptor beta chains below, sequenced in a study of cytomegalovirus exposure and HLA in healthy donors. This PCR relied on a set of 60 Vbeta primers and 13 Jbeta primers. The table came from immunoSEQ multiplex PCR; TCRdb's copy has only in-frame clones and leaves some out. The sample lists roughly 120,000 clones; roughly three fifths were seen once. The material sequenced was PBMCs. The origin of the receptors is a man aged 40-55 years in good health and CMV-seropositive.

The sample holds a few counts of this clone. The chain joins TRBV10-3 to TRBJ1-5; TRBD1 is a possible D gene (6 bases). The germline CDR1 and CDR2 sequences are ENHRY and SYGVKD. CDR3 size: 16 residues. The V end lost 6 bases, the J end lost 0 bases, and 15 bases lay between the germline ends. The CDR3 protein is CAISVERTASNQPQHF. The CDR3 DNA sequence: TGTGCCATCAGCGTAGAACGGACAGCTAGCAATCAGCCCCAGCATTTT.

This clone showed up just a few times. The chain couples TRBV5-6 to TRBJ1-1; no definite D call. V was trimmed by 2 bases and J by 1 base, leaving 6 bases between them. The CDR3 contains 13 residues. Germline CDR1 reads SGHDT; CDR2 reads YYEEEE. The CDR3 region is CASSLLPNTEAFF. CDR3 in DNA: TGTGCCAGCAGCTTACTACCGAACACTGAAGCTTTCTTT.

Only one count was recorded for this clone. This CDR3 reads CAVTRRAGPISYNEQFF. The CDR3 DNA reads as TGTGCCGTCACAAGGCGAGCGGGACCTATCTCCTACAATGAGCAGTTCTTC. This chain uses TRBV7-9 with TRBJ2-1, with 7 bases aligning to TRBD2. Germline CDR1 is SEHNR and CDR2 is FQNEAQ (reference sequence). The CDR3 contains 17 residues. With 11 bases clipped from V and 0 bases from J, the junction kept 16 bases outside the gene matches.

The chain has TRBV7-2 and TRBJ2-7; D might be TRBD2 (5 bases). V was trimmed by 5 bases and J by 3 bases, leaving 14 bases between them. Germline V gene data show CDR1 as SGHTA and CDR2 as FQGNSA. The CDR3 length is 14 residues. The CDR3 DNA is TGTGCCAGCAGCCAAGAAAGCGGAAACTACGAGCAGTACTTC. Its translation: CASSQESGNYEQYF.

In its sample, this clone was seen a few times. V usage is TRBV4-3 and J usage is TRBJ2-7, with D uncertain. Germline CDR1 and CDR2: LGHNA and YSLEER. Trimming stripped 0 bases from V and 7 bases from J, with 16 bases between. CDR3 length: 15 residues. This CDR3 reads CASSQETSPTGEQYF. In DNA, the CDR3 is TGCGCCAGCAGCCAAGAGACGAGCCCCACCGGGGAGCAGTACTTC.

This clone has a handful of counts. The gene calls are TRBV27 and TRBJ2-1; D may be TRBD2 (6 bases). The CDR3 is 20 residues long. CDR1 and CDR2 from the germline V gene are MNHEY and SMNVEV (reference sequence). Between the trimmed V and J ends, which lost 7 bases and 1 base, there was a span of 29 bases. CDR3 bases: TGTGCCAGCAACTCTCTATGGGCCAACAAGGGCGGAGGGTCCTACAATGAGCAGTTCTTC. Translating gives CASNSLWANKGGGSYNEQFF.

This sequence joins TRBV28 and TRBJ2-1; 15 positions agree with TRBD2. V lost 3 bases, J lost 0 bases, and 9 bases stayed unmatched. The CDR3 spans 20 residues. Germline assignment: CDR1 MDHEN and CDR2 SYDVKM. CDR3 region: CASSFPGTSGRKSSYNEQFF. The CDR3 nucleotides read TGTGCCAGCAGTTTCCCCGGGACTAGCGGGAGGAAGAGCTCCTACAATGAGCAGTTCTTC.

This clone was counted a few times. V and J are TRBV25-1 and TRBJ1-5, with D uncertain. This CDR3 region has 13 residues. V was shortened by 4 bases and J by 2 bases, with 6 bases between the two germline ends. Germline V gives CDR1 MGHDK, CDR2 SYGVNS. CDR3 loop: CASSGTGNQPQHF. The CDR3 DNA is TGTGCCAGCAGTGGTACAGGCAATCAGCCCCAGCATTTT.

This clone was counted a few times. The CDR3 here is CASSYDINYGYTF. The CDR3 DNA sequence: TGTGCCAGCAGTTACGACATCAACTATGGCTACACCTTC. This chain links TRBV6-5 with TRBJ1-2; unclear D gene. CDR1 and CDR2 from the germline V gene are MNHEY and SVGAGI. The length of the CDR3 is 13 residues. Between the trimmed V and J ends, which lost 2 bases and 2 bases, there was a span of 6 bases.

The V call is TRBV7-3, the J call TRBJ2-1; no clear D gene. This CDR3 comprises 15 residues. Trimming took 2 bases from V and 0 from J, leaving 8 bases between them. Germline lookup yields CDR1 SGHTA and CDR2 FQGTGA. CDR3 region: CASSLAESSYNEQFF. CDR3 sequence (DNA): TGTGCCAGCAGCTTAGCGGAGAGCTCCTACAATGAGCAGTTCTTC.

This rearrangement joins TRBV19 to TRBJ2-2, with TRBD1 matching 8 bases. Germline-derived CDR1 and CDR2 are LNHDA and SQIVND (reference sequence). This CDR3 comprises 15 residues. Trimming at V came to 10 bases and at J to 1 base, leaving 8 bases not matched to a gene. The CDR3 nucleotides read TGTGCCATTAGGAAAGGGACAGGGAACACCGGGGAGCTGTTTTTT. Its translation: CAIRKGTGNTGELFF. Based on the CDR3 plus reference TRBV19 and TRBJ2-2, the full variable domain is DGGITQSPKYLFRKEGQNVTLSCEQNLNHDAMYWYRQDPGQGLRLIYYSQIVNDFQKGDIAEGYSVSREKKESFPLTVTSAQKNPTAFYLCAIRKGTGNTGELFFGEGSRLTVL.

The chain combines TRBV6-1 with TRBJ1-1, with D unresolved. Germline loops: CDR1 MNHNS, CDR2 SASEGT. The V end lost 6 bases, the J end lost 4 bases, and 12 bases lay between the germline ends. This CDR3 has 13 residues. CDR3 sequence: CASRGSDGTEAFF. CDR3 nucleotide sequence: TGTGCCAGCAGGGGGAGTGACGGCACTGAAGCTTTCTTT.

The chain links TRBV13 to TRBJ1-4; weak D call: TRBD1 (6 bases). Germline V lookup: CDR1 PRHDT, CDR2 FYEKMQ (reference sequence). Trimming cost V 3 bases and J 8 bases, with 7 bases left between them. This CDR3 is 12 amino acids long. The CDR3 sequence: CASSFDREKLFF. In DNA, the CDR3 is TGTGCCAGCAGCTTCGACAGGGAAAAACTGTTTTTT.

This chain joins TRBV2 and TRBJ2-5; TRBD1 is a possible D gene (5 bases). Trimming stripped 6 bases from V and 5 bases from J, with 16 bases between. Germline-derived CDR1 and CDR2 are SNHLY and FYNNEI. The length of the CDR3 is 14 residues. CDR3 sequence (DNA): TGTGCCAGCAGACAGGACCCGGGCCGGGAGACCCAGTACTTC. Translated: CASRQDPGRETQYF.